Shown below are 24 T cell receptor beta chains from a single sample sequenced in a study of spatial heterogeneity in lung cancer. One entry per CDR3 protein, called by TCRdb with MiXCR from the 5' RACE reads. The top ten hold just under 30% of the sample, which has roughly 8,200 distinct CDR3 sequences, 7% to 10% seen once. Time point in this sample: sample taken at primary tumor resection. The study sequenced unsorted whole RNA from tumor, nontumor lung or frozen PBMC. This specimen was PBMCs, taken at surgery. The receptor source for this set is a female donor with early-stage non-small cell lung cancer.

In this sample, this clonotype is medium-sized. The chain combines TRBV5-1 with TRBJ2-3; a weak D match, TRBD1 (6 bases). Germline CDR1 reads SGHRS; CDR2 reads YFSETQ. The CDR3 has 16 amino acids. Trimming stripped 0 bases from V and 0 bases from J, with 11 bases between. CDR3: CASSLALQGSTDTQYF. The CDR3 DNA reads TGCGCCAGCAGCTTGGCCCTCCAGGGGAGCACAGATACGCAGTATTTT.

Details on this clonotype: One end of the junction is discordant with germline, which a read error may explain. The gene calls are TRBV7-2 and TRBJ2-5; the D is unclear. Looked up from germline, CDR1 is SGHTA and CDR2 is FQGNSA. This CDR3 spans 14 amino acids. CDR3 protein: CASILSVRQETQYF. DNA for the CDR3: TGTGCCAGCATCTTATCCGTCCGCCAAGAGACCCAGTACTTC.

This clonotype came up many times. The rearrangement uses TRBV2 and TRBJ1-4; no clear D gene. Trimming removed 6 bases from V and 0 bases from J, with 11 bases in between. CDR1 is SNHLY, CDR2 FYNNEI, per germline. The CDR3 extends over 15 amino acids. CDR3 sequence (DNA): TGTGCCAGCAGAGGACGAGGAGCAACTAATGAAAAACTGTTTTTT. Translated, it gives CASRGRGATNEKLFF.

This chain joins TRBV28 and TRBJ1-1, with unresolved D. Germline CDR1 MDHEN, CDR2 SYDVKM. The V end lost 3 bases, the J end lost 8 bases, and 10 bases lay between the germline ends. There are 12 residues in the CDR3. CDR3 in DNA: TGTGCCAGCAGTTTGGCTTTGAGGGAAGCTTTCTTT. Its protein is CASSLALREAFF. The full variable domain, completed using reference TRBV28 and TRBJ1-1, is DVKVTQSSRYLVKRTGEKVFLECVQDMDHENMFWYRQDPGLGLRLIYFSYDVKMKEKGDIPEGYSVSREKKERFSLILESASTNQTSMYLCASSLALREAFFGQGTRLTVV.

This clonotype was seen ten or more times. The V call is TRBV5-1, the J call TRBJ2-7; a possible D gene is TRBD1 (6 bases). This CDR3 has 16 residues. V lost 0 bases, J lost 0 bases, and 13 bases lay in between. Germline-derived CDR1 and CDR2 are SGHRS and YFSETQ. The CDR3 is CASSLAPGASSYEQYF. In DNA, the CDR3 is TGCGCCAGCAGCTTGGCCCCAGGGGCCAGCTCCTACGAGCAGTACTTC.

The V gene is TRBV28, the J gene TRBJ1-2, with D possibly being TRBD1 (6 bases). V shed 4 bases and J shed 9 bases, with 15 bases lying between them. This CDR3 contains 13 residues. From germline, CDR1 is MDHEN and CDR2 SYDVKM. CDR3 in amino acids: CASSSQGSGSYTF. CDR3 nucleotides: TGTGCCAGCAGTTCGCAGGGGAGTGGTAGCTACACCTTC.

The chain has TRBV6-5 and TRBJ2-3; 8 bases agree with TRBD1. CDR3 length: 16 amino acids. Losses at the gene ends were 10 bases for V and 0 bases for J; bases not matched to a gene: 12. Germline V lookup: CDR1 MNHEY, CDR2 SVGAGI. CDR3 DNA: TGTGCCAACCCTTCGCCAGGGGGCGAAAGCACAGATACGCAGTATTTT. This encodes CANPSPGGESTDTQYF.

This clonotype came up many times. This chain connects TRBV9 to TRBJ2-5; no clear D gene. Germline V gene lookup returns CDR1 SGDLS and CDR2 YYNGEE. Trimming cost V 2 bases and J 0 bases, with 8 bases left between them. The CDR3 covers 14 residues. The CDR3 DNA reads as TGTGCCAGCAGCGTCACACAGAACCAAGAGACCCAGTACTTC. As protein: CASSVTQNQETQYF.

This clonotype was recorded at least ten times. CDR3 loop: CSVESTGDLVNTEAFF. The DNA of the CDR3 is TGCAGCGTTGAATCGACAGGGGATCTTGTGAACACTGAAGCTTTCTTT. The V gene is TRBV29-1, the J gene TRBJ1-1, with 8 bases identical to TRBD1. Trimming took 2 bases from V and 0 from J; bases not matched to a gene: 8. CDR1 and CDR2 (germline): SQVTM, ANQGSEA. The CDR3 length is 16 residues.

This clonotype was seen more than once but under ten times. V is TRBV27 and J is TRBJ2-7; 11 bases map to TRBD2. Germline loops: CDR1 MNHEY, CDR2 SMNVEV (reference sequence). Trimming at V came to 6 bases and at J to 1 base, leaving 5 bases not matched to a gene. This CDR3 comprises 15 residues. CDR3 in amino acids: CASRGTSGGSYEQYF. DNA of the CDR3: TGTGCCAGCAGGGGTACTAGCGGGGGTTCCTACGAGCAGTACTTC.

This clonotype was counted ten times or more. The chain uses TRBV3-1 and TRBJ2-1; D not certain. The CDR3 is 13 residues long. Germline CDR1 and CDR2: LGHDT and YNNKEL (reference sequence). The V end was cut by 10 bases, the J end by 5 bases, with 15 bases between. DNA for the CDR3: TGTGCCACTCGACTGACGCTTAACAATGAGCAGTTCTTC. Its translation: CATRLTLNNEQFF.

This clonotype showed up many times. The V and J genes are TRBV20-1 and TRBJ2-3; 14 bases are shared with TRBD2. CDR1 and CDR2 from the germline V gene are DFQATT and SNEGSKA (reference sequence). After removal of 3 bases from V and 0 bases from J, the junction contained 8 bases not matched to a gene. The CDR3 has 18 residues. DNA of the CDR3: TGCAGTGCTAGCGGGACTAGCGGGGGAGATATTAGCACAGATACGCAGTATTTT. This translates into CSASGTSGGDISTDTQYF.

By share of the sample, this clonotype is medium-sized. The V gene is TRBV24-1, the J gene TRBJ2-2, with D uncertain. With 6 bases removed from V and 4 bases from J, the gap between germline ends came to 8 bases. Germline V gives CDR1 KGHDR, CDR2 SFDVKD. CDR3 length: 13 residues. The CDR3 here is CATSSASTGELFF. CDR3 in DNA: TGTGCCACCAGTTCCGCGTCCACCGGGGAGCTGTTTTTT.

This clonotype has at least ten counts. The chain employs TRBV7-2 and TRBJ2-5, with 7 nucleotides matching TRBD2. V was pared by 5 bases and J by 5 bases, with 8 bases of the junction left unmatched. CDR3 length: 14 amino acids. Germline V gene sequence: CDR1 SGHTA, CDR2 FQGNSA. CDR3 residues: CASSRGVGRETQYF. The CDR3 DNA follows: TGTGCCAGCAGCCGGGGGGTGGGTCGGGAGACCCAGTACTTC. Full variable domain (outside the CDR3, taken from reference TRBV7-2 and TRBJ2-5): GAGVSQSPSNKVTEKGKDVELRCDPISGHTALYWYRQSLGQGLEFLIYFQGNSAPDKSGLPSDRFSAERTGGSVSTLTIQRTQQEDSAVYLCASSRGVGRETQYFGPGTRLLVL.

This clonotype was counted ten times or more. The chain has TRBV6-6 and TRBJ2-7, with 11 bases lining up with TRBD2. V lost 4 bases and J lost 6; bases outside the gene matches: 14. The germline gives CDR1 MNHNY, CDR2 SVGAGI (reference sequence). This CDR3 is built from 17 residues. The CDR3 loop is CASSSSRRTSGSLEQYF. CDR3 nucleotides: TGTGCCAGCAGTTCCTCTCGGAGAACTAGCGGGAGTCTCGAGCAGTACTTC.

This clonotype was counted only a few times. The rearrangement uses TRBV29-1 and TRBJ2-5; TRBD1 might be the D (6 bases). Trimming shortened V by 4 bases and J by 1 base, and 13 bases separated the two germline ends. Germline loops: CDR1 SQVTM, CDR2 ANQGSEA. The CDR3 has 14 amino acids. CDR3 in amino acids: CSVAQGQTQETQYF. The DNA of the CDR3 is TGCAGCGTTGCTCAGGGGCAAACCCAAGAGACCCAGTACTTC.

On this clonotype itself: A much more abundant neighbour one base away suggests this may be a read error. No conserved phenylalanine or tryptophan is present at the end of the CDR3, so a read error is the likely explanation. The V and J genes are TRBV4-2 and TRBJ2-3; 12 nucleotides align to TRBD2. V shed 2 bases and J 2 bases; nucleotides not matched to a gene: 8. The germline V gene encodes CDR1 LGHNA and CDR2 YNFKEQ. CDR3 size: 18 residues. CDR3 amino acids: CASSQYTGTSGPTDTQYL. In DNA form, the CDR3 reads TGTGCCAGCAGCCAATACACCGGGACTAGCGGGCCCACAGATACGCAGTATCTT.

At least ten counts were recorded for this clonotype. The chain recombines TRBV20-1 with TRBJ1-5, with 7 positions matching TRBD1. Losses at the gene ends were 5 bases for V and 6 bases for J; bases not matched to a gene: 16. The germline gives CDR1 DFQATT, CDR2 SNEGSKA (reference sequence). CDR3 length: 16 amino acids. The CDR3: CSAVGGQQTGAQPQHF. The CDR3 DNA reads as TGCAGTGCTGTTGGGGGGCAACAAACAGGGGCTCAGCCCCAGCATTTT.

The chain couples TRBV7-2 to TRBJ2-6; 7 positions match TRBD1. CDR3 length: 17 amino acids. The J segment lost 1 base and the V segment lost 10 bases, leaving 13 bases of the junction unmatched. The germline V gene encodes CDR1 SGHTA and CDR2 FQGNSA. CDR3 loop: CATDPDRAVSGANVLTF. CDR3 DNA: TGTGCCACGGACCCAGACAGGGCGGTATCTGGGGCCAACGTCCTGACTTTC.

Judged by abundance, this clonotype is medium-sized. The rearrangement links TRBV9 to TRBJ2-5, with 7 bases lining up with TRBD1. Germline CDR1 SGDLS, CDR2 YYNGEE. The CDR3 contains 16 residues. V was clipped by 0 bases and J by 7 bases; unmatched bases: 12. The CDR3 spells CASSVALGQALGTQYF. DNA for the CDR3: TGTGCCAGCAGCGTAGCTTTAGGACAGGCACTTGGGACCCAGTACTTC.

The chain recombines TRBV29-1 with TRBJ2-7; 7 bases fit TRBD1. This CDR3 comprises 13 residues. Trimming removed 3 bases from V and 1 base from J; junction bases left unmatched: 3. The germline V gene has CDR1 SQVTM and CDR2 ANQGSEA. CDR3 DNA sequence: TGCAGCGTTGATGAGGGGGCTTCCTACGAGCAGTACTTC. Protein sequence: CSVDEGASYEQYF.

This clonotype was counted ten times or more. The chain links TRBV12-3 or TRBV12-4 to TRBJ2-1; 9 bases align to TRBD2. The CDR3 loop spans 15 amino acids. Losses at the gene ends were 0 bases for V and 6 bases for J; bases not matched to a gene: 3. The CDR3 reads CASSLAGTSRNEQFF. In DNA form, the CDR3 reads TGTGCCAGCAGTTTAGCCGGGACTAGCCGCAATGAGCAGTTCTTC.

By share, this clonotype ranks as medium-sized. This chain joins TRBV5-4 and TRBJ2-3, with 9 bases fitting TRBD1. The CDR3 contains 15 residues. V was clipped by 4 bases and J by 4 bases; unmatched bases: 7. The V gene's germline CDR1 is SGHNT and CDR2 YYREEE (reference sequence). The CDR3 spells CASSRVTGGADTQYF. CDR3 bases: TGTGCCAGCAGCCGGGTGACAGGGGGTGCAGATACGCAGTATTTT. Based on the CDR3 plus reference TRBV5-4 and TRBJ2-3, the full variable domain is ETGVTQSPTHLIKTRGQQVTLRCSSQSGHNTVSWYQQALGQGPQFIFQYYREEENGRGNFPPRFSGLQFPNYSSELNVNALELDDSALYLCASSRVTGGADTQYFGPGTRLTVL.

This clonotype was detected many times. The chain has TRBV18 and TRBJ1-2, with D uncertain. Per germline, CDR1 KGHSH and CDR2 LQKENI. V was trimmed by 3 bases and J by 1 base, leaving 6 bases between them. This CDR3 comprises 13 residues. CDR3 coding DNA: TGTGCCAGCTCACCCGGAAATAACTATGGCTACACCTTC. Amino acids: CASSPGNNYGYTF.